The 29 T cell receptor beta chains listed next were all sequenced from one sample in a study of blood T cells in healthy people across ages. A J-beta primer mix and a sample-barcoded 5' primer were used in a second PCR of roughly 7 to 12 cycles. Each CDR3 protein is one row after TCRdb ran MiXCR on the 5' RACE reads. This repertoire shows around 900,000 distinct CDR3 sequences, roughly 50% found once; its top ten account for over 20%. Sequencing was done on a sample of blood. All receptors derive from a woman aged 55-69 years in good health.

The J gene is TRBJ2-7, the V gene TRBV7-9, with no clear D. In germline, CDR1 is SEHNR, CDR2 FQNEAQ (reference sequence). This CDR3 is 13 amino acids long. Trimming pared 10 bases from V and 7 bases from J, leaving 20 bases between. The CDR3 loop reads CAIAGLPDLEQYF. The CDR3 DNA sequence: TGTGCCATCGCTGGTTTACCCGACTTGGAGCAGTACTTC.

Note on this clonotype: One junction end does not reproduce the germline sequence, and a read error may be involved. The CDR3 reads CASSQRGITDTQYF. The CDR3 DNA follows: TGTGCCAGCAGCCAGCGGGGAATCACAGATACGCAGTATTTT. The rearrangement joins TRBV4-3 to TRBJ2-3, with 7 bases that match TRBD2. This CDR3 comprises 14 residues. Germline CDR1 LGHNA, CDR2 YSLEER.

The V call is TRBV20-1, the J call TRBJ2-1; 9 nucleotides match TRBD2. The DNA end is more similar to TRBJ2-7, so the J call may be wrong. Germline CDR1 reads DFQATT; CDR2 reads SNEGSKA (reference sequence). The CDR3 is made up of 16 amino acids. Written as DNA, the CDR3 is TGCAGTGCTAGAGATCAGCGGGAGGTCGCCTACAATGAGCAGTACTTC. Protein product: CSARDQREVAYNEQYF.

The chain combines TRBV7-9 with TRBJ2-3; D unresolved. This CDR3 has 14 amino acids. The germline V gene encodes CDR1 SEHNR and CDR2 FQNEAQ (reference sequence). V dropped 3 bases and J dropped 0 bases, with 7 bases sitting between them. DNA of the CDR3: TGTGCCAGCAGCTTTATTAGGAGCACAGATACGCAGTATTTT. Protein sequence: CASSFIRSTDTQYF. Combining the CDR3 with reference TRBV7-9 and TRBJ2-3 gives the whole variable domain DTGVSQNPRHKITKRGQNVTFRCDPISEHNRLYWYRQTLGQGPEFLTYFQNEAQLEKSRLLSDRFSAERPKGSFSTLEIQRTEQGDSAMYLCASSFIRSTDTQYFGPGTRLTVL.

This chain links TRBV16 with TRBJ2-3; TRBD2 matches 11 bases. Germline V lookup: CDR1 KGHSY, CDR2 FQNENV. The V and J ends lost 4 bases and 5 bases, in that order; junction bases with no gene match: 5. This CDR3 region has 15 residues. This CDR3 reads CASSLLTSGIDTQYF. The CDR3 DNA is TGTGCCAGCAGCCTACTGACTAGCGGGATAGATACGCAGTATTTT.

The gene calls are TRBV2 and TRBJ2-7; D is ambiguous. The CDR3 runs to 13 residues. With 7 bases removed from V and 7 bases from J, the gap between germline ends came to 17 bases. The germline V gene has CDR1 SNHLY and CDR2 FYNNEI. The DNA of the CDR3 is TGTGCCAGCACCCGCCCATATGTCGATGAGCAGTACTTC. Its translation is CASTRPYVDEQYF. The variable domain in full, with the rest retrieved from reference TRBV2 and TRBJ2-7, is EPEVTQTPSHQVTQMGQEVILRCVPISNHLYFYWYRQILGQKVEFLVSFYNNEISEKSEIFDDQFSVERPDGSNFTLKIRSTKLEDSAMYFCASTRPYVDEQYFGPGTRLTVT.

This chain joins TRBV20-1 and TRBJ2-3; TRBD2 aligns across 8 bases. This CDR3 is built from 15 residues. Unmatched junction bases numbered 14, after V lost 6 bases and J lost 6 bases. Germline values: CDR1 DFQATT, CDR2 SNEGSKA (reference sequence). DNA of the CDR3: TGCAGTGCCGAGGTAACTAGCGGCGTAGCGGATACGCAGTATTTT. Its protein is CSAEVTSGVADTQYF.

This clonotype was observed a few times. This sequence joins TRBV28 and TRBJ2-6, with D maybe TRBD2 (6 bases). Trimming took off 4 bases at V and 1 base at J, with 11 bases between the two ends. Germline CDR1 and CDR2: MDHEN and SYDVKM. The CDR3 consists of 16 residues. CDR3 amino acids: CASSSYRGSGANVLTF. In nucleotides, the CDR3 is TGTGCCAGCAGTTCCTACCGGGGGTCTGGGGCCAACGTCCTGACTTTC.

On this clonotype itself: Just one base apart from a much larger clone, this may be a read error. V gene TRBV12-3 or TRBV12-4 combines with J gene TRBJ2-7; unclear D gene. The CDR3 is 13 residues long. The CDR3 DNA reads TGTGCCAGCAGTAGACCAGAGACCTACCAGCAGTACTTC. Translating it yields CASSRPETYQQYF.

V and J are TRBV20-1 and TRBJ2-7; maybe TRBD2 (5 bases). Germline V CDR1 and CDR2: DFQATT, SNEGSKA (reference sequence). V lost 1 base, J lost 3 bases, and 16 bases lay in between. The CDR3 consists of 15 residues. The CDR3 is CSARVDGKIGYEQYF. The DNA for the CDR3 is TGCAGTGCTAGAGTCGACGGGAAAATAGGCTACGAGCAGTACTTC.

This clonotype was counted only a few times. J is TRBJ2-3 and V is TRBV4-1; TRBD2 matches at 13 bases. Trimming at V came to 0 bases and at J to 9 bases, leaving 6 bases not matched to a gene. Germline CDR1 is MGHRA and CDR2 is YSYEKL. The CDR3 spans 16 residues. Here the CDR3 DNA reads TGCGCCAGCAGCCAAGATAGGGTGACTAGCGGGAGGACGCAGTATTTT. Its translation: CASSQDRVTSGRTQYF.

The chain links TRBV6-6 to TRBJ2-7, with 8 bases identical to TRBD2. Unmatched junction bases numbered 15, after V lost 8 bases and J lost 3 bases. Germline CDR1 is MNHNY and CDR2 is SVGAGI (reference sequence). The CDR3 is 16 residues long. CDR3 sequence: CASSPGVAGLYYEQYF. The CDR3 nucleotides read TGTGCCAGCTCCCCCGGTGTAGCGGGACTTTACTACGAGCAGTACTTC.

Regarding this clonotype: Germline and junction disagree at one end, which may indicate a read error. Here the CDR3 DNA reads TGTGCCTGCAGGTCCCTTGGTTTGGGGAGAAAGGCAGATACGCAGTATTTT. Translating it yields CACRSLGLGRKADTQYF. The chain carries TRBV12-3 or TRBV12-4 and TRBJ2-3, with a tentative D call TRBD2 (5 bases). The CDR3 consists of 17 residues.

The chain links TRBV5-4 to TRBJ2-3; D is possibly TRBD1 (5 bases). This CDR3 comprises 16 residues. Per the germline V gene, CDR1 is SGHNT and CDR2 is YYREEE (reference sequence). Deletions cut 0 bases from V and 1 base from J, with 12 bases between. The CDR3 sequence: CASSLVRQTGTDTQYF. The CDR3, as DNA: TGTGCCAGCAGCTTGGTCCGACAGACAGGCACAGATACGCAGTATTTT.

The chain couples TRBV5-1 to TRBJ2-7; TRBD2 aligns across 7 bases. Germline assignment: CDR1 SGHRS and CDR2 YFSETQ. The trim removed 3 bases at V and 1 base at J, leaving 10 bases unmatched. The CDR3 is 16 residues long. The CDR3 DNA is TGCGCCAGCAGCTGGGAGGGTAGCGTCGATTCCTACGAGCAGTACTTC. It is translated as CASSWEGSVDSYEQYF.

The V gene is TRBV14, the J gene TRBJ2-4; D may be TRBD1 (5 bases). The DNA end is more similar to TRBJ2-5, so the J call may be wrong. This CDR3 comprises 15 residues. Germline-derived CDR1 and CDR2 are SGHDN and FVKESK. The DNA for the CDR3 is TGTGCCAGCAGCCATTACAGGACGGTCCGCGAGACCCAGTACTTC. Protein product: CASSHYRTVRETQYF.

In regard to this clonotype: An end of the junction does not agree with germline; a read error may underlie this. This sequence joins TRBV29-1 and TRBJ2-3; no clear D. The CDR3 contains 12 residues. Germline V CDR1 and CDR2: SQVTM, ANQGSEA. The CDR3 here is CSAERTTDTQYF. CDR3 in DNA: TGCAGCGCTGAAAGGACCACAGATACGCAGTATTTT.

This sequence joins TRBV7-3 and TRBJ2-1; TRBD1 matches 12 bases. The V and J ends lost 0 bases and 7 bases, in that order; junction bases with no gene match: 4. CDR3 length: 16 residues. CDR1 is SGHTA, CDR2 FQGTGA, per germline. The DNA of the CDR3 is TGTGCCAGCAGCTTAACTGGGACAGGGGGCCGGAATGAGCAGTTCTTC. Encoded protein: CASSLTGTGGRNEQFF.

The chain couples TRBV6-5 to TRBJ1-5; D is undetermined. CDR3 size: 15 residues. Germline CDR1 reads MNHEY; CDR2 reads SVGAGI. Trimming removed 6 bases from V and 0 bases from J, with 12 bases in between. CDR3 DNA sequence: TGTGCCAGCAGGAGGACTGTCAATAGCAATCAGCCCCAGCATTTT. Residues: CASRRTVNSNQPQHF.

This clonotype was observed a few times. The J gene is TRBJ2-6, the V gene TRBV14, with D possibly TRBD2 on 5 matching bases. The germline gives CDR1 SGHDN, CDR2 FVKESK. V was shortened by 3 bases and J by 2 bases, with 11 bases between the two germline ends. The CDR3 spans 16 residues. CDR3 amino acids: CASSHPRRTGANVLTF. DNA of the CDR3: TGTGCCAGCAGCCACCCAAGGAGGACTGGGGCCAACGTCCTGACTTTC.

This clonotype was seen a handful of times. The rearrangement links TRBV27 to TRBJ2-7; D gene ambiguous. Between the trimmed V and J ends, which lost 7 bases and 5 bases, there was a span of 9 bases. Per germline, CDR1 MNHEY and CDR2 SMNVEV (reference sequence). This CDR3 is 11 amino acids long. CDR3 region: CASIRGDEQYF. The CDR3 DNA reads TGTGCCAGCATTCGCGGAGACGAGCAGTACTTC.

This clonotype has a handful of counts. The V gene is TRBV7-2, the J gene TRBJ2-3, with D unresolved. V lost 1 base to trimming and J lost 2 bases, with 10 bases between them. The CDR3 covers 15 residues. CDR1 is SGHTA, CDR2 FQGNSA, per germline. The CDR3 nucleotides are TGTGCCAGCAGCTTAGTACTCGCCGACACAGATACGCAGTATTTT. Translating gives CASSLVLADTDTQYF.

This chain joins TRBV16 and TRBJ2-5; TRBD1 aligns across 8 bases. V lost 2 bases, J lost 5 bases, and 1 base stayed unmatched. This CDR3 is 13 amino acids long. Germline assignment: CDR1 KGHSY and CDR2 FQNENV. The CDR3: CASSQRTGETQYF. The DNA of the CDR3 is TGTGCCAGCAGCCAAAGGACAGGGGAGACCCAGTACTTC.

This clonotype was observed at least ten times. The genes are TRBV12-3 or TRBV12-4 and TRBJ2-7; TRBD2 agrees at 8 bases. V was clipped by 6 bases and J by 3 bases; unmatched bases: 7. This CDR3 has 14 residues. This CDR3 reads CASSLTSGFYEQYF. The CDR3 region has the DNA TGTGCCAGCAGCCTAACTAGCGGATTCTACGAGCAGTACTTC.

Only a few counts were recorded for this clonotype. V gene TRBV28 combines with J gene TRBJ2-7; D is undetermined. The J call may be in error: the DNA end matches TRBJ2-1 better. CDR1 MDHEN and CDR2 SYDVKM come from the germline V gene. There are 12 residues in the CDR3. The CDR3 is CASSFLWVEQFF. In DNA, the CDR3 is TGTGCCAGCAGTTTCCTATGGGTTGAGCAGTTCTTC.

V gene TRBV11-2 combines with J gene TRBJ1-5; tentative D call: TRBD1 (5 bases). There are 15 residues in the CDR3. CDR1 and CDR2 from the germline V gene are SGHAT and FQNNGV. Trimming took 4 bases from V and 0 from J, leaving 10 bases between them. The CDR3 DNA is TGTGCCAGCAGCTGGGGGGGGAATAGCAATCAGCCCCAGCATTTT. It yields the protein CASSWGGNSNQPQHF.

This clonotype was found a few times. The chain has TRBV6-5 and TRBJ2-2; TRBD1 or TRBD2 may be the D gene (5 bases each). This CDR3 region has 17 residues. Trimming shortened V by 4 bases and J by 0 bases, and 15 bases separated the two germline ends. Germline V lookup: CDR1 MNHEY, CDR2 SVGAGI. CDR3 coding DNA: TGTGCCAGCAGTTCTCGTTTGGGGCGGGCGAACACCGGGGAGCTGTTTTTT. Translated: CASSSRLGRANTGELFF.

This sequence joins TRBV29-1 and TRBJ2-5; a possible D gene is TRBD2 (5 bases). Germline V gene sequence: CDR1 SQVTM, CDR2 ANQGSEA. CDR3 length: 15 residues. The germline V and J ends were trimmed by 0 bases and 4 bases, with 15 bases remaining between them. Here the CDR3 DNA reads TGCAGCGTTGAAGAGCTAGGCCTAGCAAGAGAGACCCAGTACTTC. This encodes CSVEELGLARETQYF.

The J gene is TRBJ2-5, the V gene TRBV11-2; the D gene is possibly TRBD2 (5 bases). The J call may be mistaken, given a closer DNA end match to TRBJ2-7. Looked up from germline, CDR1 is SGHAT and CDR2 is FQNNGV. The CDR3 runs 16 residues. The DNA for the CDR3 is TGTGCCAGCAGCCGTCGAAGCGGCGGGTCCAACTACGAGCAGTACTTC. It specifies CASSRRSGGSNYEQYF.